This T cell receptor beta chain was obtained from a study of T cell responses to AZD1222 COVID-19 vaccine. The study's findings and limits: Baseline serology detected seropositivity in only a handful of AZD1222 recipients. Donors in the cohort were predominantly white British and more often female, and clonal diversity was possibly underestimated.

Only in-frame clones appear in the TCRdb table, and some are missing; sequencing was by immunoSEQ multiplex PCR. The data contain around 100,000 clones, roughly nine tenths of them singletons. Note on this clone: Its antigen is not identified.

The V end was cut by 6 bases, the J end by 3 bases, with 15 bases between. The CDR3 is made up of 14 amino acids. Germline V gene sequence: CDR1 MNHEY, CDR2 SMNVEV (reference sequence). This clonotype originated in an adult in good health. The chain employs TRBV27 and TRBJ2-7; unclear D gene. The source material was peripheral blood, sampled on day 0 of AZD1222 vaccination. The CDR3 DNA sequence: TGTGCCAGCAGACCCGACGGATTTGACTACGAGCAGTACTTC. Protein product: CASRPDGFDYEQYF.